Below, 10 T cell receptor beta chains from the same sample are listed, as sequenced in a study of beta chain features in type 1 diabetes. The study reverse transcribed the entire isolated RNA, so it sequenced expressed TCRB transcripts. Method: immunoSEQ multiplex PCR; TCRdb's copy keeps in-frame clones and lacks some. The sample has 250,000 to 300,000 clones; 13% to 15% are singletons. These receptors lack a known antigen. Notes on the study in general: In all four CD4+ subsets, TCRB CDR3 length was significantly, moderately reduced in type 1 diabetes.

The sample comprised naive CD4+ T cells from blood. The receptors were gathered from a man aged 25 to 40 with type 1 diabetes.

This clone was detected only a few times. The identical CDR3 is also encoded by other nucleotide sequences in the sample. The genes are TRBV5-4 and TRBJ2-3; 8 bases align to TRBD2. The germline V gene has CDR1 SGHNT and CDR2 YYREEE (reference sequence). The V segment lost 1 base and the J segment 0 bases; nucleotides outside the gene matches: 1. The CDR3 has 15 residues. In DNA, the CDR3 is TGTGCCAGCAGCTTGCCTAGCGGGAGCACAGATACGCAGTATTTT. Encoded protein: CASSLPSGSTDTQYF.

This clone appeared a few times. The rearrangement links TRBV4-1 to TRBJ2-2; TRBD2 matches 9 bases. The trim removed 5 bases at V and 7 bases at J, leaving 8 bases unmatched. CDR1 is MGHRA, CDR2 YSYEKL, per germline. The CDR3 consists of 15 residues. The CDR3 DNA reads as TGCGCCAGCAGCAACCCGGGGACTAGCCTCGGGGAGCTGTTTTTT. Protein product: CASSNPGTSLGELFF.

V gene TRBV6-1 combines with J gene TRBJ1-4; D is uncertain. This CDR3 region has 11 residues. Germline CDR1 MNHNS, CDR2 SASEGT. Trimming cost V 10 bases and J 8 bases, with 11 bases left between them. The CDR3 DNA sequence: TGTGCCAATTCGGTGGGCGAAAAACTGTTTTTT. Protein: CANSVGEKLFF.

Written as DNA, the CDR3 is TGTGCCAGCAGCTCCCATTCCGGGACAGGGCACAATGAGCAGTTCTTC. It encodes CASSSHSGTGHNEQFF. This sequence joins TRBV11-3 and TRBJ2-1, with 9 positions matching TRBD1. V dropped 4 bases and J dropped 5; count of bases not matched to a gene: 9. Germline CDR1 is SGHNT and CDR2 is YENEEA. The CDR3 runs to 16 residues.

There are a few counts of this clone. This chain connects TRBV4-2 to TRBJ2-1, with D possibly being TRBD2 (5 bases). Germline V gene data show CDR1 as LGHNA and CDR2 as YNFKEQ. V lost 3 bases and J 8 bases, leaving 20 bases between the germline ends. This CDR3 region has 16 residues. CDR3 in amino acids: CASSHRVGGGKDEQFF. For the CDR3, the DNA is TGTGCCAGCAGCCACCGAGTCGGAGGAGGTAAGGATGAGCAGTTCTTC.

The rearrangement links TRBV25-1 to TRBJ1-5, with D tentatively TRBD1 (5 bases). V was clipped by 5 bases and J by 4 bases, with 12 bases between them. The V gene's germline CDR1 is MGHDK and CDR2 SYGVNS. The CDR3 has 14 residues. CDR3 bases: TGTGCCAGCAGTACAAGACAGAGTAATCAGCCCCAGCATTTT. Its translation is CASSTRQSNQPQHF.

In its sample, this clone was seen a few times. The J gene is TRBJ2-5, the V gene TRBV7-2; 8 nucleotides match TRBD2. V lost 5 bases and J lost 2; bases outside the gene matches: 4. The CDR3 extends over 14 amino acids. The germline V gene has CDR1 SGHTA and CDR2 FQGNSA. The DNA of the CDR3 is TGTGCCAGCAGCCAGACTAGCGCGCAAGAGACCCAGTACTTC. It yields the protein CASSQTSAQETQYF. Drawing the rest from reference TRBV7-2 and TRBJ2-5, the complete variable domain is GAGVSQSPSNKVTEKGKDVELRCDPISGHTALYWYRQSLGQGLEFLIYFQGNSAPDKSGLPSDRFSAERTGGSVSTLTIQRTQQEDSAVYLCASSQTSAQETQYFGPGTRLLVL.

This clone was observed a handful of times. The chain has TRBV18 and TRBJ2-4; D ambiguous. This CDR3 is 16 amino acids long. V lost 0 bases, J lost 0 bases, and 9 bases lay in between. The V gene's germline CDR1 is KGHSH and CDR2 LQKENI. This CDR3 is CASSPPNSGAKNIQYF. CDR3 nucleotides: TGTGCCAGCTCACCACCGAACAGTGGAGCCAAAAACATTCAGTACTTC.

Note on this clone: This CDR3 is also generated by other DNA sequences in the sample. This chain links TRBV5-1 with TRBJ2-7; 7 bases are a match to TRBD1. Germline V gene lookup returns CDR1 SGHRS and CDR2 YFSETQ. J lost 5 bases, V lost 0 bases, and 2 bases had no gene match. CDR3 length equals 13 residues. CDR3 DNA sequence: TGCGCCAGCAGCTTGGGACAGGGCGACGAGCAGTACTTC. It encodes CASSLGQGDEQYF.

The J gene is TRBJ2-2, the V gene TRBV4-2, with D maybe TRBD1 (6 bases). Germline CDR1 and CDR2: LGHNA and YNFKEQ. V lost 0 bases to trimming and J lost 0 bases, with 8 bases between them. The CDR3 consists of 16 residues. The CDR3 sequence: CASSQETGSNTGELFF. As DNA, the CDR3 is TGTGCCAGCAGCCAAGAAACAGGGTCGAACACCGGGGAGCTGTTTTTT.